This T cell receptor (beta chain) was sequenced for a study of post-analysis software for immune sequencing data. For the study at large: Included among the disease courses, which were recorded for the cohort, were relapsing-remitting, secondary progressive and progressive-relapsing multiple sclerosis.

Unique molecular identifiers were built into the TCR beta cDNA libraries. The yield from about 1 to 10 million T cells was around 500,000 cDNA molecules in total. TCRdb re-called the PCR reads through MiXCR, storing one row per CDR3 protein. The sample holds some 800,000 distinct CDR3 sequences, more than 45% seen once. Trimming removed 2 bases from V and 2 bases from J, with 9 bases in between. From germline, CDR1 is LGHDT and CDR2 YNNKEL (reference sequence). The length of the CDR3 is 14 residues. The study, taken as a whole, reports: Relative to controls, patients had about five TRBV segments at higher frequency, with TRBV5-6, TRBV5-1 and TRBV20-1 among these. Under F measure analysis, samples from one preparation batch co-clustered strongly. The normalized Chao1 diversity of multiple sclerosis patients was significantly lower than that of controls.

This clonotype was found a few times. The antigen is undetermined. Material: blood. The clonotype comes from a girl aged 5 to 17 with multiple sclerosis. This rearrangement joins TRBV3-1 to TRBJ2-5, with a tentative D call TRBD1 (5 bases). CDR3 sequence: CASSQRRQQETQYF. For the CDR3, the DNA is TGTGCCAGCAGCCAAAGACGACAGCAAGAGACCCAGTACTTC.